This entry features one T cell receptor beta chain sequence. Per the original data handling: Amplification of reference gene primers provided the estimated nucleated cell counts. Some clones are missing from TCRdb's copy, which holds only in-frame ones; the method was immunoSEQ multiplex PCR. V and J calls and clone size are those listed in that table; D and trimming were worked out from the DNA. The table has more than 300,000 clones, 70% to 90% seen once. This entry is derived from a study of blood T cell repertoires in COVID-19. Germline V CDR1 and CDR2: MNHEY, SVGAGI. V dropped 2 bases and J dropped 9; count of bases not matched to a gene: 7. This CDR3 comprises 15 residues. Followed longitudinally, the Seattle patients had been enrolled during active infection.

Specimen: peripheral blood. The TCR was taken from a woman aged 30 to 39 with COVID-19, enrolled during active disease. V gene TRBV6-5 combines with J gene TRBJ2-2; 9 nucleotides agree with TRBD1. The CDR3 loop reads CASSYETGGIRELFF. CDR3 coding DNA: TGTGCCAGCAGTTACGAGACAGGGGGTATCAGGGAGCTGTTTTTT.